This TCR beta chain was sequenced during a study of cytomegalovirus exposure and HLA in healthy donors. Amplification used 60 Vbeta primers and 13 Jbeta primers. Measured with immunoSEQ multiplex PCR; TCRdb has only the in-frame clones, and not every one. The table has around 140,000 clones, about 87% seen once. The CDR3 length is 17 residues. Germline V gene data show CDR1 as ENHRY and CDR2 as SYGVKD. The V and J ends lost 3 bases and 0 bases respectively, with 15 bases between them. The TCR comes from a woman aged 25-40 years in good health and CMV-seronegative. Sequences were obtained from PBMCs. This rearrangement joins TRBV10-3 to TRBJ2-1, with D perhaps matching TRBD1 (6 bases). CDR3 DNA sequence: TGTGCCATCAGTGATTGGTCAGGGACAAGCTCCTACAATGAGCAGTTCTTC. Protein: CAISDWSGTSSYNEQFF.